This entry describes one TCR beta chain. In the study's own analysis: Amplification of reference gene primers was used by the study to estimate nucleated cell counts. Sequencing was performed with immunoSEQ multiplex PCR; in TCRdb, only in-frame clones are kept and a portion is missing. V, J and clone size reflect that table, while D and trimming were determined from the DNA. The sample includes over 100,000 clones, over 85% of them seen just once. The data stem from a study of blood T cell repertoires in COVID-19. Across the study: Sites across the United States, Italy and Spain contributed samples from acute and convalescent COVID-19.

The CDR3 runs 13 residues. Trimming removed 5 bases at V and 5 bases at J, with 12 bases between. Germline assignment: CDR1 SGHAT and CDR2 FQNNGV. The chain is built from TRBV11-2 and TRBJ1-2; D might be TRBD1 (5 bases). Sequenced input: peripheral blood. The origin of this receptor is a woman in her fifties or sixties with COVID-19, enrolled during active disease. CDR3 sequence reads: CASSPLQAYGYTF. The CDR3 DNA reads as TGTGCCAGCAGCCCCCTACAGGCATATGGCTACACCTTC. The full variable domain, with the rest looked up from reference TRBV11-2 and TRBJ1-2, is EAGVAQSPRYKIIEKRQSVAFWCNPISGHATLYWYQQILGQGPKLLIQFQNNGVVDDSQLPKDRFSAERLKGVDSTLKIQPAKLEDSAVYLCASSPLQAYGYTFGSGTRLTVV.